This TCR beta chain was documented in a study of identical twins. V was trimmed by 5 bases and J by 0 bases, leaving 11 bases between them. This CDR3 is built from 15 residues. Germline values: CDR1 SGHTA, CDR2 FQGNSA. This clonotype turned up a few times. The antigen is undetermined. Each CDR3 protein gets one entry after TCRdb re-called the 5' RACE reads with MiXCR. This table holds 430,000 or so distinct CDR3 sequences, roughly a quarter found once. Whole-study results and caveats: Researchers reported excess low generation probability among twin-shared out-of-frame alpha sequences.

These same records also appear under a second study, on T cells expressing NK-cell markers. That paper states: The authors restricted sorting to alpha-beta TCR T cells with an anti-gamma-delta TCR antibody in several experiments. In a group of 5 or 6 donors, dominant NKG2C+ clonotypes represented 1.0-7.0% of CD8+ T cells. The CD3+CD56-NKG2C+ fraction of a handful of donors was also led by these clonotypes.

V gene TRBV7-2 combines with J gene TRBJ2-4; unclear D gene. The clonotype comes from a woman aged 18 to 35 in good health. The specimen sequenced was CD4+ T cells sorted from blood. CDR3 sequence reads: CASSPNLEAKNIQYF. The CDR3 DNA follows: TGTGCCAGCAGCCCCAACCTCGAAGCCAAAAACATTCAGTACTTC.